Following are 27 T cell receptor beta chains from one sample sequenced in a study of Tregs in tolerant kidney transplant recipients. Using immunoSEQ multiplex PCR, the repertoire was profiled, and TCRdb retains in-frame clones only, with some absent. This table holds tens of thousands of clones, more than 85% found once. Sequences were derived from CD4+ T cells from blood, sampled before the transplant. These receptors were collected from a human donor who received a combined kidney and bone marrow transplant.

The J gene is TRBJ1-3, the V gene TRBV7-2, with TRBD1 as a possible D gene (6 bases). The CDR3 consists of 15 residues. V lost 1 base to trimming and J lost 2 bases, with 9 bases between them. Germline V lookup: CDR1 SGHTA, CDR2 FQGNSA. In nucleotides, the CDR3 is TGTGCCAGCAGCTTAGACAGGGTGCCTGGAAACACCATATATTTT. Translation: CASSLDRVPGNTIYF.

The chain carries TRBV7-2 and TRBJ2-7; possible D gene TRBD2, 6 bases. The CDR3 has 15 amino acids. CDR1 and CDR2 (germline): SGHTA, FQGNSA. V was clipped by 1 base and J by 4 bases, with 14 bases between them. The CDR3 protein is CASSLDPAGGYEQYF. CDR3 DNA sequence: TGTGCCAGCAGCTTAGACCCAGCCGGGGGTTACGAGCAGTACTTC. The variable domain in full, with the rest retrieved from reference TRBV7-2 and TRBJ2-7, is GAGVSQSPSNKVTEKGKDVELRCDPISGHTALYWYRQSLGQGLEFLIYFQGNSAPDKSGLPSDRFSAERTGGSVSTLTIQRTQQEDSAVYLCASSLDPAGGYEQYFGPGTRLTVT.

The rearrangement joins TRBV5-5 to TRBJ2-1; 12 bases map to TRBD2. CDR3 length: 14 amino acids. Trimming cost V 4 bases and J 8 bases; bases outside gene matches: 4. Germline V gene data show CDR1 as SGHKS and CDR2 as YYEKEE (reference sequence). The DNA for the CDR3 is TGTGCCAGCAGCCGGACTAGCGGGGAGGATGAGCAGTTCTTC. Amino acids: CASSRTSGEDEQFF.

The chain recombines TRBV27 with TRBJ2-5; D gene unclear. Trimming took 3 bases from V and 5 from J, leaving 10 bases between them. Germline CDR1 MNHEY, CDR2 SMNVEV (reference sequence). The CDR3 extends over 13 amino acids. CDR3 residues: CASSFTRLETQYF. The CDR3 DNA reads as TGTGCCAGCAGTTTTACACGTCTGGAGACCCAGTACTTC.

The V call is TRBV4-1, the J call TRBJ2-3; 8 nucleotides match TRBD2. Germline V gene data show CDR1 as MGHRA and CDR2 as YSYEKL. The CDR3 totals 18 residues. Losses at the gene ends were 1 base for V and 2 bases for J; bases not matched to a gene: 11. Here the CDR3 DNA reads TGCGCCAGCAGCCAAGTTGGGCAGCGGGGGAAGCTCACAGATACGCAGTATTTT. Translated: CASSQVGQRGKLTDTQYF.

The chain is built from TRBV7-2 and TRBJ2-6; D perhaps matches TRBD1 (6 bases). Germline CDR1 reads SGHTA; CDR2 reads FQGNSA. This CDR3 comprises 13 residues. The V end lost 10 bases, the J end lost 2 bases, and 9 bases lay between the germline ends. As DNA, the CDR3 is TGTGCCATGCGGACAGCTGGGGCCAACGTCCTGACTTTC. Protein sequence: CAMRTAGANVLTF.

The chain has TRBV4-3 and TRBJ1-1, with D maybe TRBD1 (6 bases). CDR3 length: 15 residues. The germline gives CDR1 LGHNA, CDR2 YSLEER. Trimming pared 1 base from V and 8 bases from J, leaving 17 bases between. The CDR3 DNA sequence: TGCGCCAGCAGCCAAGTCACGGTGGCAGGGGTAGAAGCTTTCTTT. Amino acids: CASSQVTVAGVEAFF.

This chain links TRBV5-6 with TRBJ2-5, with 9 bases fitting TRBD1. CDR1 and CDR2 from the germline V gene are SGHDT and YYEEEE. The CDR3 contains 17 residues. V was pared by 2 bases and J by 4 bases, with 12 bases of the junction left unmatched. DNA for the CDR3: TGTGCCAGCAGCTTAGGGGGGGACAGGGCGGTTAGAGAGACCCAGTACTTC. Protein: CASSLGGDRAVRETQYF.

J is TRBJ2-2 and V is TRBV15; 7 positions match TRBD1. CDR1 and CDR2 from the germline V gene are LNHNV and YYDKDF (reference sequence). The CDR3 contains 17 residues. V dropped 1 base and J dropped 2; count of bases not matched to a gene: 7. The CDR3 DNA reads TGTGCCACCAGCAGAGTAGGGGGCGGAATTAACACCGGGGAGCTGTTTTTT. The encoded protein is CATSRVGGGINTGELFF. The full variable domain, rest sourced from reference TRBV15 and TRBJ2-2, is DAMVIQNPRYQVTQFGKPVTLSCSQTLNHNVMYWYQQKSSQAPKLLFHYYDKDFNNEADTPDNFQSRRPNTSFCFLDIRSPGLGDTAMYLCATSRVGGGINTGELFFGEGSRLTVL.

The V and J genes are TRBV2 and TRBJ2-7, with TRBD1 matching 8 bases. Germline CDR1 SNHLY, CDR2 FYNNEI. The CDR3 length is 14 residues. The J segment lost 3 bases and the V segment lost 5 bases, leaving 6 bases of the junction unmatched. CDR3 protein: CASSPRGQGYEQYF. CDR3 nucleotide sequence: TGTGCCAGCAGTCCCCGTGGACAGGGCTACGAGCAGTACTTC.

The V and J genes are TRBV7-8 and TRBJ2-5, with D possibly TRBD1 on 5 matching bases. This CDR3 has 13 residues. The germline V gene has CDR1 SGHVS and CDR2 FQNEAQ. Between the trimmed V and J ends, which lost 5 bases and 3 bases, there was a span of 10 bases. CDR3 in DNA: TGTGCCAGCAGCACCGCAGGGAAAGAGACCCAGTACTTC. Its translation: CASSTAGKETQYF.

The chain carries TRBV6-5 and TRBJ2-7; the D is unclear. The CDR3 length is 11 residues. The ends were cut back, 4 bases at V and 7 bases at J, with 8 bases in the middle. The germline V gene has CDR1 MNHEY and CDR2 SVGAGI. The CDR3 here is CASSSGREQYF. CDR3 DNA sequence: TGTGCCAGCAGTTCGGGTCGGGAGCAGTACTTC.

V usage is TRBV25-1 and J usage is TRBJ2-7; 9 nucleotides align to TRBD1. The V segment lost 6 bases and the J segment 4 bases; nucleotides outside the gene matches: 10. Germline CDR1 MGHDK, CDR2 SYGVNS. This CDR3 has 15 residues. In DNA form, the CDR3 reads TGTGCCAGCAGCAAGGGCACCGGACAGGGGTACGAGCAGTACTTC. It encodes CASSKGTGQGYEQYF.

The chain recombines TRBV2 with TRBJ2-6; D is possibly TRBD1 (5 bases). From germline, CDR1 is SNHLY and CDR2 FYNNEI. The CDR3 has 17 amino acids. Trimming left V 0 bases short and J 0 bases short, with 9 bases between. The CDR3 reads CASSEAGATSGANVLTF. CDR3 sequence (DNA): TGTGCCAGCAGTGAAGCAGGGGCTACCTCTGGGGCCAACGTCCTGACTTTC.

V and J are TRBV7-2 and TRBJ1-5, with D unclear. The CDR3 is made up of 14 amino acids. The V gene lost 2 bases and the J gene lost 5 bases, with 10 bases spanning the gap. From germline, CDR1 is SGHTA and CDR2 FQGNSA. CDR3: CASSLLAGDQPQHF. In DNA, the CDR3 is TGTGCCAGCAGCTTACTGGCGGGAGATCAGCCCCAGCATTTT.

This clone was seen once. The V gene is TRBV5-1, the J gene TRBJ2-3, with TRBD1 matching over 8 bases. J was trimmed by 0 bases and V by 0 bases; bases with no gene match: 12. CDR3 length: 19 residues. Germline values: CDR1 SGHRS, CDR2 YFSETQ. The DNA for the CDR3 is TGCGCCAGCAGCTTGGCCCCTGTTGGCAGGGGGCTTAGCACAGATACGCAGTATTTT. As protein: CASSLAPVGRGLSTDTQYF.

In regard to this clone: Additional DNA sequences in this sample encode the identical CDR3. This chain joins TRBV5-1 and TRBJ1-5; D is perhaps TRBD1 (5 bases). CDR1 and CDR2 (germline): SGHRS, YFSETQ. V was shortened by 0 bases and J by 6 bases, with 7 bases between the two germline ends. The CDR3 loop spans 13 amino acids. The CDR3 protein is CASSLEGSQPQHF. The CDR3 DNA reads TGCGCCAGCAGCTTGGAGGGGTCTCAGCCCCAGCATTTT.

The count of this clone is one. The DNA for the CDR3 is TGTGCCAGCAGCTTACAGGGCCCCAGCTCCTACGAGCAGTACTTC. Amino acid sequence: CASSLQGPSSYEQYF. This chain joins TRBV7-2 and TRBJ2-7, with D possibly matching TRBD1 (5 bases). This CDR3 is 15 amino acids long. The ends were cut back, 2 bases at V and 0 bases at J, with 11 bases in the middle. The germline V gene encodes CDR1 SGHTA and CDR2 FQGNSA.

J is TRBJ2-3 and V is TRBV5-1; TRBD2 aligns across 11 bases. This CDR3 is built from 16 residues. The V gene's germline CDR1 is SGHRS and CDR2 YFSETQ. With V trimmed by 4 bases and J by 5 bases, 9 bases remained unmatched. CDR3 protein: CASSGELAGVRDTQYF. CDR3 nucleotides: TGCGCCAGCAGCGGGGAACTAGCGGGAGTGAGAGATACGCAGTATTTT.

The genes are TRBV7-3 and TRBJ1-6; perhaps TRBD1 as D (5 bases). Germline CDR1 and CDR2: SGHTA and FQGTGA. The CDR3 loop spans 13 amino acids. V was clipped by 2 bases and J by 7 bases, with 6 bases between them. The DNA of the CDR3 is TGTGCCAGCAGCTTACGACAGAATTCACCCCTCCACTTT. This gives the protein CASSLRQNSPLHF.

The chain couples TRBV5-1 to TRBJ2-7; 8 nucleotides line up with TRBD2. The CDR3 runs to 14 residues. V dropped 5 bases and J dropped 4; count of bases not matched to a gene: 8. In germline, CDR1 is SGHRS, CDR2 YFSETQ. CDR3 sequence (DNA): TGCGCCAGCAGAGTTCCGGGGGGGGATTACGAGCAGTACTTC. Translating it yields CASRVPGGDYEQYF.

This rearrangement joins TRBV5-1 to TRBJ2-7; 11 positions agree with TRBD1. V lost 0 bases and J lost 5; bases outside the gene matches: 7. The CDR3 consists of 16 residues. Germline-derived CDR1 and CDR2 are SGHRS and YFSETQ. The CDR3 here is CASSLEGDRGVDEQYF. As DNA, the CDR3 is TGCGCCAGCAGCTTGGAGGGGGACAGGGGGGTCGACGAGCAGTACTTC.

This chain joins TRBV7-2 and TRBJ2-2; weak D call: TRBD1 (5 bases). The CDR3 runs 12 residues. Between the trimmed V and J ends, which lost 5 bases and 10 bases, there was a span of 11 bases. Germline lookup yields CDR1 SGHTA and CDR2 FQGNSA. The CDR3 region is CASSAQGLELFF. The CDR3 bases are TGTGCCAGCAGCGCCCAGGGATTGGAGCTGTTTTTT.

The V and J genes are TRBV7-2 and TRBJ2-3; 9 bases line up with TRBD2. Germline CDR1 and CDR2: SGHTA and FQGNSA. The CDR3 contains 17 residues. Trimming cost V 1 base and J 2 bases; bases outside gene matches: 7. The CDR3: CASSLVRLAGPTDTQYF. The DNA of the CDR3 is TGTGCCAGCAGCTTAGTTCGTCTAGCGGGGCCCACAGATACGCAGTATTTT.

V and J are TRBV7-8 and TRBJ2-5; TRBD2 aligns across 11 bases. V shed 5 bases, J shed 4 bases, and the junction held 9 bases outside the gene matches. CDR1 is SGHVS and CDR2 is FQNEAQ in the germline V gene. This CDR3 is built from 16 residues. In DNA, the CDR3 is TGTGCCAGCAGCCCCTTCCTAGCGGGGGGCGGAGAGACCCAGTACTTC. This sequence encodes CASSPFLAGGGETQYF.

The CDR3 reads CASSSITDRQDLNEQFF. DNA for the CDR3: TGTGCCAGCTCATCTATTACGGACAGGCAGGACTTGAATGAGCAGTTCTTC. The chain links TRBV18 to TRBJ2-1; 7 bases align to TRBD1. From germline, CDR1 is KGHSH and CDR2 LQKENI. This CDR3 contains 17 residues. The ends lost 5 bases at V and 7 bases at J; junction bases unmatched: 17.

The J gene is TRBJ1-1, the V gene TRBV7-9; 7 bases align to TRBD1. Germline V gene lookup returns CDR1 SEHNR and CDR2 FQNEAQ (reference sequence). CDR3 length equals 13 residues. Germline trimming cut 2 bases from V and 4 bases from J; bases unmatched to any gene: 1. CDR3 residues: CASSLYRGTEAFF. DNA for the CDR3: TGTGCCAGCAGCTTATACAGGGGCACTGAAGCTTTCTTT.